This is a list of T cell receptor beta chains from one sample in a study of shared clonotypes between healthy human individuals. The assay was immunoSEQ multiplex PCR, and TCRdb's table has in-frame clones only and misses some. Of about 1.9 million clones listed, around 93% are singletons. Specimen: naive CD8+ T cells from PBMCs. All receptors come from a man aged 18 to 29 in good health. Some clones in this sample may be carry-over from other donors' samples. The CDR3 runs from the conserved cysteine through the conserved F or W. A D gene is named only where the DNA matches it firmly. For some rows the clone size is stated as once, few or many, or as a class when expanded; others skip it.

TRBV19	NA	NA	TRBJ1-1	CASRGGFRNTEAFF	TGTGCCAGTCGTGGGGGGTTCCGGAACACTGAAGCTTTCTTT
TRBV27	NA	NA	TRBJ1-2	CASSSAEGPPGYTF	TGTGCCAGCAGTTCAGCAGAGGGGCCCCCTGGCTACACCTTC
TRBV5-5	NA	TRBD1	TRBJ2-2	CASSFGDRGPANTGELFF	TGTGCCAGCAGCTTTGGGGACAGGGGGCCCGCGAACACCGGGGAGCTGTTTTTT
TRBV29-1	NA	NA	TRBJ2-4	CSVAYGIAKNIQYF	TGCAGCGTTGCATATGGCATAGCCAAAAACATTCAGTACTTC
TRBV7-8	NA	TRBD1	TRBJ2-3	CASSFSGTGRTDTQYF	TGTGCCAGCAGCTTTTCCGGGACAGGCCGCACAGATACGCAGTATTTT
TRBV27	NA	NA	TRBJ2-2	CASSFDQKPTGELFF	TGTGCCAGCAGTTTTGACCAGAAACCCACCGGGGAGCTGTTTTTT
TRBV7-9	NA	NA	TRBJ2-5	CASSLGASLEETQYF	TGTGCCAGCAGCTTAGGGGCGTCGCTGGAAGAGACCCAGTACTTC
TRBV9	few	NA	TRBJ2-7	CASSELGTDSYEQYF	TGTGCCAGCAGCGAACTCGGGACGGACTCCTACGAGCAGTACTTC
TRBV18	NA	NA	TRBJ1-4	CASSQSTRGSNEKLFF	TGTGCCAGCTCGCAATCAACGAGGGGGTCTAATGAAAAACTGTTTTTT
TRBV7-9	NA	TRBD2	TRBJ2-1	CASSPNALAGSYNEQFF	TGTGCCAGCAGCCCTAACGCCCTAGCGGGCTCCTACAATGAGCAGTTCTTC
TRBV28	NA	TRBD2	TRBJ2-7	CASSRGGAGGPDEQYF	TGTGCCAGCAGCCGGGGGGGAGCGGGAGGGCCTGACGAGCAGTACTTC
TRBV27	NA	TRBD1	TRBJ2-7	CASSRSKGTVALEQYF	TGTGCCAGCAGTCGATCTAAAGGGACAGTTGCGCTCGAGCAGTACTTC
TRBV27	NA	TRBD1	TRBJ1-6	CASRGTGYSPLHF	TGTGCCAGCAGGGGGACAGGATATTCACCCCTCCACTTT
TRBV13	once	NA	TRBJ2-7	CASSHGLDAFEQYF	TGTGCCAGCAGCCACGGACTGGACGCCTTTGAGCAGTACTTC
TRBV4-3	NA	NA	TRBJ2-2	CASSQELNTGELFF	TGCGCCAGCAGCCAAGAATTGAACACCGGGGAGCTGTTTTTT
TRBV7-9	NA	TRBD1	TRBJ1-2	CASSLEGGTANYGYTF	TGTGCCAGCAGCTTAGAGGGGGGGACAGCGAACTATGGCTACACCTTC
TRBV28	NA	NA	TRBJ2-3	CASSLRSESTDTQYF	TGTGCCAGCAGTTTAAGATCTGAAAGCACAGATACGCAGTATTTT
TRBV4-3	NA	NA	TRBJ1-2	CASSPHTEGEDYGYTF	TGCGCCAGCAGCCCTCACACAGAGGGGGAGGACTATGGCTACACCTTC
TRBV4-1	NA	TRBD2	TRBJ2-7	CASSQGARRGSSYEQYF	TGCGCCAGCAGCCAAGGGGCCCGGCGGGGGAGCTCCTACGAGCAGTACTTC
TRBV18	NA	NA	TRBJ2-2	CASSPVPGQSGELFF	TGTGCCAGCTCACCGGTCCCGGGACAATCCGGGGAGCTGTTTTTT
TRBV27	NA	TRBD1	TRBJ2-7	CASRNRGTGSGYEQYF	TGTGCCAGCAGGAACAGGGGGACAGGGAGTGGATACGAGCAGTACTTC
TRBV30	few	NA	TRBJ1-5	CAWSVRQGNQPQHF	TGTGCCTGGAGTGTACGACAGGGCAATCAGCCCCAGCATTTT
TRBV11-2	NA	NA	TRBJ2-7	CASSLGTRTSYEQYF	TGTGCCAGCAGCTTAGGGACCAGGACGTCCTACGAGCAGTACTTC
TRBV28	NA	NA	TRBJ2-3	CASSFKGYTQYF	TGTGCCAGCAGTTTTAAGGGGTATACGCAGTATTTT
TRBV9	NA	NA	TRBJ1-2	CASSLGGAGPRGYTF	TGTGCCAGCAGCCTGGGAGGGGCAGGCCCGCGGGGCTACACCTTC
TRBV14	NA	NA	TRBJ2-3	CASSQTYGTLLTDTQYF	TGTGCCAGCAGCCAAACCTACGGGACTTTACTCACAGATACGCAGTATTTT
TRBV15	NA	TRBD1	TRBJ2-7	CATSHRGERSYEQYF	TGTGCCACCAGCCACAGGGGCGAGAGGTCCTACGAGCAGTACTTC
TRBV9	NA	NA	TRBJ1-4	CASSARGSTNEKLFF	TGTGCCAGCAGCGCTCGAGGGTCAACTAATGAAAAACTGTTTTTT
TRBV7-8	NA	TRBD1	TRBJ2-1	CASSHGQGYNEQFF	TGTGCCAGCAGCCACGGACAGGGTTACAATGAGCAGTTCTTC
TRBV28	NA	TRBD2	TRBJ2-2	CASSLILAGTSGELFF	TGTGCCAGCAGTTTGATCCTAGCGGGAACTTCCGGGGAGCTGTTTTTT
TRBV14	NA	TRBD1	TRBJ2-6	CASSHSRTGLHFLGANVLTF	TGTGCCAGCAGCCACTCCAGGACAGGGCTCCATTTCCTTGGGGCCAACGTCCTGACTTTC
TRBV11-2	NA	TRBD1	TRBJ1-1	CASSPTGQRNTEAFF	TGTGCCAGCAGCCCCACGGGACAGAGGAACACTGAAGCTTTCTTT
TRBV18	NA	NA	TRBJ1-1	CASSPGRSTEAFF	TGTGCCAGCTCACCGGGCAGGTCTACTGAAGCTTTCTTT
TRBV9	NA	TRBD1	TRBJ1-2	CASSVGTGGDYGYTF	TGTGCCAGCAGCGTAGGTACAGGGGGCGACTATGGCTACACCTTC
TRBV27	NA	NA	TRBJ1-2	CASSFSRRDWDGYTF	TGTGCCAGCAGTTTCTCCCGCCGCGACTGGGATGGCTACACCTTC
TRBV9	NA	NA	TRBJ2-5	CASSVGGDWGETQYF	TGTGCCAGCAGCGTGGGCGGCGACTGGGGGGAGACCCAGTACTTC
TRBV5-4	once	NA	TRBJ2-1	CASSLAAYPGNEQFF	TGTGCCAGCAGCTTGGCTGCATATCCGGGCAATGAGCAGTTCTTC
TRBV2	NA	NA	TRBJ2-5	CASSELGGAQETQYF	TGTGCCAGCAGTGAATTGGGGGGAGCCCAAGAGACCCAGTACTTC
TRBV5-1	NA	NA	TRBJ2-1	CASTRSFYNEQFF	TGCGCCAGCACTCGTTCCTTCTACAATGAGCAGTTCTTC
TRBV2	NA	TRBD1	TRBJ2-7	CASSPGQGSSYEQYF	TGTGCCAGCAGCCCAGGACAGGGGAGCTCCTACGAGCAGTACTTC
TRBV9	few	NA	TRBJ1-3	CASSVKDSGNTIYF	TGTGCCAGCAGCGTTAAAGACTCTGGAAACACCATATATTTT
TRBV27	few	TRBD1	TRBJ1-5	CASSARQGAIWTEAQHF	TGTGCCAGCAGTGCCCGACAGGGAGCCATCTGGACCGAGGCCCAGCATTTT
TRBV14	NA	NA	TRBJ2-2	CASSFGGHTGELFF	TGTGCCAGCAGCTTCGGGGGGCACACCGGGGAGCTGTTTTTT
TRBV7-9	NA	NA	TRBJ2-6	CASAPTGVGGAGANVLTF	TGTGCCAGCGCTCCAACCGGGGTGGGGGGCGCTGGGGCCAACGTCCTGACTTTC